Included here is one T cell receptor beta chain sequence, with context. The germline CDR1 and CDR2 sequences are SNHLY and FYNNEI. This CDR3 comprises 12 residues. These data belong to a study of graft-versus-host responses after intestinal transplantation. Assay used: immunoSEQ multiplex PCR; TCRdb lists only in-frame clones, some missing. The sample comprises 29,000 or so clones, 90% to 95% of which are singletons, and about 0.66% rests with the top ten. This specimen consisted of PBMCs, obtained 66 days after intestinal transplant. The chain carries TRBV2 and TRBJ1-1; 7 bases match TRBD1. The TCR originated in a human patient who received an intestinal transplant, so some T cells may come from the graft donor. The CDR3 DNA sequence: TGTGCTTTAACAGGGGAGTACACTGAAGCTTTCTTT. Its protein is CALTGEYTEAFF.